The 27 T cell receptor beta chains reported below all come from one sample, sequenced in a study of blood T cell repertoires in COVID-19. The table came from immunoSEQ multiplex PCR; TCRdb's copy has only in-frame clones and leaves some out. This sample has 59,000 or so clones, with about 81% found just once. Sample: peripheral blood. The receptors shown here come from a human donor in a cohort sampled during active COVID-19.

V is TRBV15 and J is TRBJ2-5; D perhaps matches TRBD2 (5 bases). This CDR3 spans 14 amino acids. The V end was cut by 2 bases, the J end by 5 bases, with 12 bases between. Looked up from germline, CDR1 is LNHNV and CDR2 is YYDKDF (reference sequence). Written as DNA, the CDR3 is TGTGCCACCAGCAGACGGGGAAGGGATGAGACCCAGTACTTC. It codes for CATSRRGRDETQYF.

The genes are TRBV27 and TRBJ2-1; D is unresolved. Germline CDR1 reads MNHEY; CDR2 reads SMNVEV (reference sequence). This CDR3 contains 16 residues. V shed 2 bases and J shed 0 bases, with 11 bases lying between them. In DNA, the CDR3 is TGTGCCAGCAGTTTACCAAGGAGACCCTCCTACAATGAGCAGTTCTTC. Its protein is CASSLPRRPSYNEQFF.

The genes are TRBV28 and TRBJ1-2; no clear D. The CDR3 is made up of 12 amino acids. V was cut by 3 bases and J by 8 bases, with 10 bases left in between. The germline CDR1 and CDR2 sequences are MDHEN and SYDVKM. The CDR3 spells CASSLGGYGYTF. DNA for the CDR3: TGTGCCAGCAGTTTGGGAGGGTACGGCTACACCTTC.

J is TRBJ2-3 and V is TRBV6-6, with 8 nucleotides matching TRBD1. The CDR3 extends over 15 amino acids. The junction had 8 bases not matched to a gene; V was cut back by 6 bases and J by 3 bases. Germline V gene lookup returns CDR1 MNHNY and CDR2 SVGAGI (reference sequence). In DNA, the CDR3 is TGTGCCAGCAGAGATCAGGGGGCCTCGACAGATACGCAGTATTTT. Protein: CASRDQGASTDTQYF.

This sequence joins TRBV5-1 and TRBJ2-6; D gene unclear. The length of the CDR3 is 15 residues. V dropped 1 base and J dropped 0 bases, with 5 bases sitting between them. Germline V lookup: CDR1 SGHRS, CDR2 YFSETQ. The CDR3 region has the DNA TGCGCCAGCAGCTTGTCCGGCTCTGGGGCCAACGTCCTGACTTTC. Translation gives CASSLSGSGANVLTF.

This sequence joins TRBV27 and TRBJ1-5; 7 bases line up with TRBD1. Germline V gene lookup returns CDR1 MNHEY and CDR2 SMNVEV (reference sequence). V trimming: 5 bases; J trimming: 4 bases; junction bases outside the gene matches: 11. This CDR3 is built from 16 residues. The DNA of the CDR3 is TGTGCCAGCAGTCTGACAGGGCCCCACCTAAATCAGCCCCAGCATTTT. This gives the protein CASSLTGPHLNQPQHF.

The chain employs TRBV3-1 (or the pseudogene TRBV3-2) and TRBJ1-1, with TRBD1 matching over 9 bases. After removal of 2 bases from V and 4 bases from J, the junction contained 8 bases not matched to a gene. This CDR3 region has 16 residues. CDR1 is LGHDT, CDR2 YNNKEL, per germline (reference sequence). CDR3 bases: TGTGCCAGCAGCCAACGGAGGGACAGGGTTGGCACTGAAGCTTTCTTT. Its protein product is CASSQRRDRVGTEAFF.

The rearrangement uses TRBV6-5 and TRBJ1-3; the D gene is possibly TRBD1 (6 bases). V lost 10 bases, J lost 3 bases, and 19 bases lay in between. This CDR3 is 15 amino acids long. Per germline, CDR1 MNHEY and CDR2 SVGAGI. The CDR3 loop reads CATSMLPRGGNTIYF. In DNA form, the CDR3 reads TGTGCCACCTCAATGCTTCCCAGGGGTGGAAACACCATATATTTT.

The chain is built from TRBV4-1 and TRBJ2-5; 12 bases are shared with TRBD2. The CDR3 is 19 amino acids. The germline V gene has CDR1 MGHRA and CDR2 YSYEKL. J was trimmed by 2 bases and V by 4 bases; bases with no gene match: 14. DNA for the CDR3: TGCGCCAGCAGCCCCAGACTAGCGGGGGCCACAATAGAACAAGAGACCCAGTACTTC. It encodes CASSPRLAGATIEQETQYF.

Comments on this clone: Compared with germline, one end of the junction differs, possibly owing to a read error. CDR3 sequence reads: CATSGDREPTNEKLFF. DNA of the CDR3: TGTGCCACCAGCGGAGACAGGGAACCAACTAATGAAAAACTGTTTTTT. The V call is TRBV15, the J call TRBJ1-4; 7 bases map to TRBD1. CDR3 length: 16 amino acids. CDR1 is LNHNV, CDR2 YYDKDF, per germline (reference sequence).

V usage is TRBV20-1 and J usage is TRBJ1-2; no clear D gene. Deletions cut 3 bases from V and 6 bases from J, with 11 bases between. This CDR3 spans 12 amino acids. Germline V gives CDR1 DFQATT, CDR2 SNEGSKA (reference sequence). This CDR3 reads CSASAAGNGYTF. The CDR3 DNA sequence: TGCAGTGCTAGTGCCGCGGGGAATGGCTACACCTTC.

This sequence joins TRBV5-1 and TRBJ1-5, with D maybe TRBD1 (6 bases). Trimming took 5 bases from V and 3 from J, leaving 9 bases between them. The CDR3 extends over 13 amino acids. Germline CDR1 reads SGHRS; CDR2 reads YFSETQ. The CDR3 DNA is TGCGCCAGCAGACAGGGAGACAATCAGCCCCAGCATTTT. Amino acid sequence: CASRQGDNQPQHF.

This chain links TRBV29-1 with TRBJ2-1; TRBD2 matches at 15 bases. Unmatched junction bases numbered 5, after V lost 4 bases and J lost 10 bases. The CDR3 runs to 14 residues. Germline V gene lookup returns CDR1 SQVTM and CDR2 ANQGSEA. The CDR3 coding sequence is TGCAGCGTTGCCCTAGGGACTAGCGGGGGGGAGCAGTTCTTC. This gives the protein CSVALGTSGGEQFF.

This chain connects TRBV27 to TRBJ1-5, with 7 positions matching TRBD1. The CDR3 is 16 amino acids. After removal of 1 base from V and 0 bases from J, the junction contained 3 bases not matched to a gene. Germline V lookup: CDR1 MNHEY, CDR2 SMNVEV (reference sequence). This chain's CDR3 is CASSLLGQSSNQPQHF. Here the CDR3 DNA reads TGTGCCAGCAGTTTATTGGGACAGTCTAGCAATCAGCCCCAGCATTTT.

The chain uses TRBV7-9 and TRBJ2-7; D possibly corresponds to TRBD1 (6 bases). The CDR3 extends over 12 amino acids. The germline gives CDR1 SEHNR, CDR2 FQNEAQ (reference sequence). The chain's CDR3 is CASSLSEGETKV. CDR3 nucleotides: TGTGCCAGCAGCTTAAGTGAGGGGGAAACGAAGGTC.

The chain employs TRBV7-9 and TRBJ1-1, with 9 bases that match TRBD1. V dropped 5 bases and J dropped 2; count of bases not matched to a gene: 9. The V gene's germline CDR1 is SEHNR and CDR2 FQNEAQ (reference sequence). The CDR3 has 16 residues. The CDR3 loop reads CASSPSDRGANTEAFF. The CDR3 DNA sequence: TGTGCCAGCAGCCCGTCGGACAGGGGCGCAAACACTGAAGCTTTCTTT.

The V and J genes are TRBV11-3 and TRBJ2-1; 11 bases line up with TRBD1. The CDR3 runs 15 residues. V lost 4 bases to trimming and J lost 7 bases; unmatched junction nucleotides: 6. CDR1 and CDR2 from the germline V gene are SGHNT and YENEEA. CDR3 bases: TGTGCCAGCAGCTGGGGGACAGGGGGATCTAATGAGCAGTTCTTC. It yields the protein CASSWGTGGSNEQFF.

The chain is built from TRBV4-1 and TRBJ2-1, with D maybe TRBD2 (7 bases). V lost 4 bases, J lost 7 bases, and 26 bases lay in between. This CDR3 comprises 18 residues. From germline, CDR1 is MGHRA and CDR2 YSYEKL. The CDR3 is CASSLLMRRGPSSNEQFF. DNA of the CDR3: TGCGCCAGCAGCCTCCTCATGAGGCGGGGGCCCTCATCGAATGAGCAGTTCTTC.

The rearrangement joins TRBV5-1 to TRBJ1-1, with TRBD1 matching over 9 bases. The germline V gene has CDR1 SGHRS and CDR2 YFSETQ. The CDR3 runs 15 residues. The V gene end was trimmed by 3 bases and the J gene end by 3 bases; junction bases not matched to a gene: 6. This CDR3 reads CASSSGQGGYTEAFF. Written as DNA, the CDR3 is TGCGCCAGCAGCTCGGGACAGGGCGGCTACACTGAAGCTTTCTTT.

The chain has TRBV7-7 and TRBJ2-2; 8 bases are shared with TRBD1. The CDR3 totals 17 residues. Per germline, CDR1 SSHAT and CDR2 FNYEAQ (reference sequence). J lost 7 bases, V lost 0 bases, and 10 bases had no gene match. CDR3 amino acids: CASSLARWQGAIGELFF. The CDR3 coding sequence is TGTGCCAGCAGCTTAGCGCGATGGCAGGGGGCTATCGGGGAGCTGTTTTTT.

The chain recombines TRBV5-1 with TRBJ2-7; D is ambiguous. V lost 4 bases and J lost 2, with 25 bases in between. Germline values: CDR1 SGHRS, CDR2 YFSETQ. The CDR3 is 18 residues long. CDR3 coding DNA: TGCGCCAGCAGCCTGAACCGGGTACAAAGGCGCGTAACCTACGAGCAGTACTTC. Its translation: CASSLNRVQRRVTYEQYF. Together with reference TRBV5-1 and TRBJ2-7, the CDR3 gives the full variable domain: KAGVTQTPRYLIKTRGQQVTLSCSPISGHRSVSWYQQTPGQGLQFLFEYFSETQRNKGNFPGRFSGRQFSNSRSEMNVSTLELGDSALYLCASSLNRVQRRVTYEQYFGPGTRLTVT.

Only one count was recorded for this clone. The rearrangement links TRBV4-1 to TRBJ1-6; TRBD1 might be the D (6 bases). Germline loops: CDR1 MGHRA, CDR2 YSYEKL. V was trimmed by 4 bases and J by 10 bases, leaving 23 bases between them. CDR3 length: 17 residues. DNA for the CDR3: TGCGCCAGCAGCCGGATGATACCCGGGGACAAGGGATCACCCCTCCACTTT. Translation gives CASSRMIPGDKGSPLHF.

This clone was seen once. The gene calls are TRBV12-3 or TRBV12-4 and TRBJ1-1; TRBD1 agrees at 10 bases. Germline trimming cut 6 bases from V and 6 bases from J; bases unmatched to any gene: 4. This CDR3 has 13 amino acids. The CDR3 DNA is TGTGCCAGCAGCGGACAGGGGGTCGCTGAAGCTTTCTTT. This encodes CASSGQGVAEAFF.

The chain has TRBV6-5 and TRBJ1-1; no reliable D call. Germline V gene data show CDR1 as MNHEY and CDR2 as SVGAGI. This CDR3 comprises 12 residues. V was cut by 3 bases and J by 7 bases, with 9 bases left in between. CDR3 region: CASSYGAGEAFF. CDR3 coding DNA: TGTGCCAGCAGTTATGGTGCAGGTGAAGCTTTCTTT.

A few counts support this clone. The chain employs TRBV3-1 (or the pseudogene TRBV3-2) and TRBJ2-5; TRBD2 aligns across 14 bases. Germline V lookup: CDR1 LGHDT, CDR2 YNNKEL (reference sequence). V was clipped by 1 base and J by 5 bases; unmatched bases: 6. This CDR3 contains 17 residues. The DNA for the CDR3 is TGTGCCAGCAGCCAAGGACAGACTAGCGGGGGGGCCGAGACCCAGTACTTC. This codes for CASSQGQTSGGAETQYF.

This chain joins TRBV6-5 and TRBJ1-1, with a possible D match to TRBD1 (6 bases). The CDR3 totals 14 residues. V was clipped by 5 bases and J by 5 bases, with 15 bases between them. Per germline, CDR1 MNHEY and CDR2 SVGAGI. CDR3 in amino acids: CASSRIRGNTEAFF. CDR3 sequence (DNA): TGTGCCAGCAGTAGGATAAGGGGGAATACTGAAGCTTTCTTT.

The gene calls are TRBV10-2 and TRBJ1-3; unclear D gene. Germline lookup yields CDR1 WSHSY and CDR2 SAAADI. This CDR3 has 14 amino acids. V dropped 6 bases and J dropped 0 bases, with 9 bases sitting between them. The CDR3: CASRIASSGNTIYF. The DNA for the CDR3 is TGCGCCAGCAGGATCGCTAGCTCTGGAAACACCATATATTTT.